The present T cell receptor beta chain was sequenced within a study of T cell responses to AZD1222 COVID-19 vaccine. General observations from the study: Scientists sampled the repertoires only once the peak T cell response had passed.

The data were produced by immunoSEQ multiplex PCR, yet TCRdb's version contains in-frame clones alone and is incomplete. Here the sample spans over 70,000 clones, approximately 80% being singletons. V was pared by 5 bases and J by 4 bases, with 3 bases of the junction left unmatched. The germline V gene encodes CDR1 LGHDT and CDR2 YNNKEL (reference sequence). This CDR3 has 13 residues. As concerns this clone: Its antigen remains unknown.

The chain combines TRBV3-1 (or the pseudogene TRBV3-2) with TRBJ1-1; 8 bases align to TRBD1. The sample here was peripheral blood, taken 28 days after the second dose of the MenACWY control vaccine. This sequence originates from an adult who received the MenACWY meningococcal vaccine as a control. CDR3 sequence reads: CASSTTGGTEAFF. Written as DNA, the CDR3 is TGTGCCAGCAGCACAACAGGGGGCACTGAAGCTTTCTTT.